This entry describes one T cell receptor (beta chain). Its antigen is as yet unknown. Clones were sequenced by immunoSEQ multiplex PCR, and TCRdb holds only the in-frame ones, with some missing. This sample has about 38,000 clones, with about four fifths found just once. The source of the sample is a study of a mutant IDH1 vaccine in newly diagnosed glioma. Study-wide background: Patients came in for eight vaccinations, in weeks 1, 3, 5, 7, 11, 15, 19 and 23. The sex distribution of treated patients was 62.5% male and roughly 38% female, with a mean age of around 40 years.

Time point defined: week 5, during vaccination. Vaccine doses each comprised 300 ug of mutant IDH1 20-mer peptide, with topical imiquimod. The donor cohort comprised cases of new WHO grade 3 or 4 IDH1-mutant, ATRX-lost astrocytoma. The CDR3 contains 14 residues. The ends were cut back, 6 bases at V and 0 bases at J, with 11 bases in the middle. Germline V gene lookup returns CDR1 MNHEY and CDR2 SVGAGI. Sample: PBMCs, taken from a glioma patient whose treatment included an IDH1 peptide vaccine. The chain carries TRBV6-5 and TRBJ1-2; D possibly corresponds to TRBD1 (5 bases). This clonotype was obtained from a man aged 45-65 years with glioma. The CDR3 loop is CASSRDGPNYGYTF. As DNA, the CDR3 is TGTGCCAGCAGCCGGGACGGTCCTAACTATGGCTACACCTTC.